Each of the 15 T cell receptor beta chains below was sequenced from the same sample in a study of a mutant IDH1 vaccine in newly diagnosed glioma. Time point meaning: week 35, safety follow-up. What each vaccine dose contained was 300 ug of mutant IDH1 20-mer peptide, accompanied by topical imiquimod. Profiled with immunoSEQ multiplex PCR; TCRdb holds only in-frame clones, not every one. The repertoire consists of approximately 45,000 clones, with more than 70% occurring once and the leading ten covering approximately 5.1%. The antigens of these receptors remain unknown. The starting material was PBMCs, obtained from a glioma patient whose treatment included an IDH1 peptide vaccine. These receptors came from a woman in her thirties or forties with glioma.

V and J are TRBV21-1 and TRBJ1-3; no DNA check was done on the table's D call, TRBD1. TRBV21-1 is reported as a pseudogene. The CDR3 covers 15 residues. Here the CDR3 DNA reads TGTGCCAGCAGCAATAGACATCACTCTGGAAACACCATATATTTT. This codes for CASSNRHHSGNTIYF.

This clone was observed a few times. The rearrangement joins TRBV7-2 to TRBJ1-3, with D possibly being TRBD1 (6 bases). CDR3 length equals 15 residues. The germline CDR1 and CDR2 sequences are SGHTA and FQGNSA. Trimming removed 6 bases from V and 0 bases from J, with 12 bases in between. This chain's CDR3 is CASRAQGYSGNTIYF. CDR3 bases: TGTGCCAGCAGGGCACAGGGATACTCTGGAAACACCATATATTTT.

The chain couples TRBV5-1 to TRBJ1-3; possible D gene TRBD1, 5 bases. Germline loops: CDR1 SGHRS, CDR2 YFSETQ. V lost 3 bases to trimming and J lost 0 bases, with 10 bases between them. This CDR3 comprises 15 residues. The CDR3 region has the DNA TGCGCCAGCAGCTCGACAGCGAGCTCTGGAAACACCATATATTTT. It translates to CASSSTASSGNTIYF. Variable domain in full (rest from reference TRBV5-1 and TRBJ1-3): KAGVTQTPRYLIKTRGQQVTLSCSPISGHRSVSWYQQTPGQGLQFLFEYFSETQRNKGNFPGRFSGRQFSNSRSEMNVSTLELGDSALYLCASSSTASSGNTIYFGEGSWLTVV.

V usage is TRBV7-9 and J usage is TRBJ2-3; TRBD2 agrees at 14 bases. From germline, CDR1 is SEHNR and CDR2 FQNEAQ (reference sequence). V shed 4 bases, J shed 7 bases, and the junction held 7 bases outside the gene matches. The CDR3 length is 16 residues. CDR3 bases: TGTGCCAGCAGCTCCGGGACTAGCGGGAGAACATATACGCAGTATTTT. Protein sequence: CASSSGTSGRTYTQYF.

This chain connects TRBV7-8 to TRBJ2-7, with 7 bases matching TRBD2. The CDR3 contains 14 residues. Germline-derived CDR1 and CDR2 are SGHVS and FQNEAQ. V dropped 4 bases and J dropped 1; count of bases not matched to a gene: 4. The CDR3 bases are TGTGCCAGCAGCTCTGGACTAGTATCCTACGAGCAGTACTTC. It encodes CASSSGLVSYEQYF.

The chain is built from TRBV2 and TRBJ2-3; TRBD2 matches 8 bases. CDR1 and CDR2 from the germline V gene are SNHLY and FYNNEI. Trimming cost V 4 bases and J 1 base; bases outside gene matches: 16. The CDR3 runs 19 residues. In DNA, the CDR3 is TGTGCCAGCAGTGTTAGCCATGGAACGACTAGCGTCGGCACAGATACGCAGTATTTT. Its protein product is CASSVSHGTTSVGTDTQYF.

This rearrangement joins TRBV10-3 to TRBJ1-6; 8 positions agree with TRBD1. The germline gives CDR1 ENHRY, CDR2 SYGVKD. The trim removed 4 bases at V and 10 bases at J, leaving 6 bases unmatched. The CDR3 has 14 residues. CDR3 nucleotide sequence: TGTGCCATCAGTGCAGGGGGCCCGACCTCACCCCTCCACTTT. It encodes CAISAGGPTSPLHF.

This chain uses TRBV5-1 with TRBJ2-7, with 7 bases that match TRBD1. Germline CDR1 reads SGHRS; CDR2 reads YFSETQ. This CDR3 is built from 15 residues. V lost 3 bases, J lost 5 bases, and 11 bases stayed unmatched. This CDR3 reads CASSSGTGALHEQYF. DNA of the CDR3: TGCGCCAGCAGCTCCGGTACAGGGGCGTTGCACGAGCAGTACTTC.

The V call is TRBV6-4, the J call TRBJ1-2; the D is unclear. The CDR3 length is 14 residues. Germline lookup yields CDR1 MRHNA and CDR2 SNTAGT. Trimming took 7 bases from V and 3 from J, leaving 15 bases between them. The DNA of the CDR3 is TGTGCCAGCACCCAAGCCCCGCCTGACTATGGCTACACCTTC. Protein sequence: CASTQAPPDYGYTF.

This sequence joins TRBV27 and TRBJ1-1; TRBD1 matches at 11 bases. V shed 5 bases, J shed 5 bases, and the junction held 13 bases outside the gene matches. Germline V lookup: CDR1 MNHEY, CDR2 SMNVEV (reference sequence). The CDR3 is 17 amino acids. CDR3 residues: CASSILGQGAGKTEAFF. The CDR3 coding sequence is TGTGCCAGCAGTATCCTCGGACAGGGGGCAGGTAAGACTGAAGCTTTCTTT.

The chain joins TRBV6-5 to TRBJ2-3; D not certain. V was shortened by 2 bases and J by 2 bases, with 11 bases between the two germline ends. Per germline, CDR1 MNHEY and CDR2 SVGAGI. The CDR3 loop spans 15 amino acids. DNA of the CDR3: TGTGCCAGCAGTTACAATCCAGGCTCCACAGATACGCAGTATTTT. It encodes CASSYNPGSTDTQYF.

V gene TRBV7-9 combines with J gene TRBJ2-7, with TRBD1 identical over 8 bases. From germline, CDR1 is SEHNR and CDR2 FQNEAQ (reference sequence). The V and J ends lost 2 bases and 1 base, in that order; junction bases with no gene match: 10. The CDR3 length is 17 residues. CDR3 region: CASSLPWDRSPSYEQYF. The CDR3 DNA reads TGTGCCAGCAGCTTACCCTGGGACAGGAGCCCGTCCTACGAGCAGTACTTC.

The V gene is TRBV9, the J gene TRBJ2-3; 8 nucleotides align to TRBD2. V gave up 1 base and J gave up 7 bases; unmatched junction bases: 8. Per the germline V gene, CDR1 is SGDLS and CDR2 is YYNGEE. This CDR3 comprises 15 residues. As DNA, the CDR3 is TGTGCCAGCAGCGTATCCGGGACTAGTCCCTATACGCAGTATTTT. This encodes CASSVSGTSPYTQYF.

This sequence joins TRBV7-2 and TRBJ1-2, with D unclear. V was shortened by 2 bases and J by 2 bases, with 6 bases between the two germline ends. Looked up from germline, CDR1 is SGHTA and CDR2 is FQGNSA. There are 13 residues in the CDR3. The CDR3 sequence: CASSLQLNYGYTF. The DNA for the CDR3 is TGTGCCAGCAGCTTACAGCTCAACTATGGCTACACCTTC.

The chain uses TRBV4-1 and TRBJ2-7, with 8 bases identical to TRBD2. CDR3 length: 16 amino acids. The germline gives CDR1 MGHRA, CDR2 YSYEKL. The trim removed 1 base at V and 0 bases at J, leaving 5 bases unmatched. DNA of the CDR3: TGCGCCAGCAGCCAAGGTTCGGGGGGGTACTCCTACGAGCAGTACTTC. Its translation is CASSQGSGGYSYEQYF.